This T cell receptor beta chain derives from a study of response to subunit inactivated influenza vaccine. This clonotype was picked up a small number of times. With V trimmed by 3 bases and J by 4 bases, 9 bases remained unmatched. Germline assignment: CDR1 SGDLS and CDR2 YYNGEE. The CDR3 runs to 15 residues. Each CDR3 protein is one row after TCRdb ran MiXCR on the RT-PCR reads. The sample records 500,000 to 550,000 distinct CDR3 sequences, around 21% being singletons. These same records also appear under a second study, on T cells expressing NK-cell markers. This second report adds: Generation of TCR beta cDNA was performed by 5'RACE template switching incorporating UMIs. Researchers got TCR beta repertoires out of sorted CD3+CD56+NKG2C+, CD3+CD56+NKG2C- and CD3+CD56-NKG2C+ T cells. Several experiments confined sorting to alpha-beta TCR T cells with an anti-gamma-delta TCR antibody. The share of CD8+ T cells held by dominant NKG2C+ clonotypes was roughly 1.0-8% in more than 5 donors. In a handful of donors, these clonotypes also led the CD3+CD56-NKG2C+ fraction.

The input for sequencing was CD4+ T cells sorted from PBMCs, taken about 12 days after vaccination. The TCR sequence derives from a man in his fifties who received an inactivated influenza vaccine. V usage is TRBV9 and J usage is TRBJ1-2; TRBD1 aligns across 7 bases. The CDR3 reads CASSDTGAMGYGYTF. The CDR3 bases are TGTGCCAGCAGCGATACAGGGGCGATGGGCTATGGCTACACCTTC.